This TCR beta chain was profiled in a study of early T cells in non-severe SARS-CoV-2 infection (dated by TCRdb to the early 2020s). The study in broad terms: Because TCR sequencing relied on bulk RNA taken from unsorted whole blood, pairing of alpha and beta chains was not possible.

General findings and caveats noted by the study authors: VDJdb matching was skewed toward anti-spike CD8 responses and likely underestimated virus-specific expansions, missing private and CD4 specificities.

This was a case-control study nested in a cohort of healthcare workers in London, UK, who had nasopharyngeal swab PCR tests and blood samples taken every week. Healthcare workers were recruited between 23 and 31 March 2020, during the week of the UK lockdown, and were followed weekly for up to about 15 weeks. The CDR3 runs 16 residues from the cysteine to the phenylalanine. Just CDR3 DNA is preserved here, 48 bases in frame from base 1. Sequences SEHNR (CDR1) and FQNEAQ (CDR2) are obtained from the germline V gene (reference sequence). Relative to germline, V is missing 5 bases and J is missing 5 bases, with 5 bases of the junction outside any gene match. Library prep was done by 5' RACE. Sequenced using a NextSeq 500. The TCR library protocol attached unique molecular identifiers to individual cDNA molecules to correct for sequencing error and PCR bias. Both TCR alpha and beta chains were sequenced, and tight co-correlation was observed between alpha and beta sequence abundances in each sample. The paper's processing steps were these. Decombinator V4 was used to annotate TCR sequences for V gene, J gene and CDR3. Expanded TCRs were defined as changing significantly between any two time points under a Poisson model with p below 0.0001. Abundances of TCRs were expressed as counts per million after normalisation to the total number of TCRs sequenced in each sample. TRAV1-2 paired with TRAJ12, TRAJ20 or TRAJ33 defined MAIT TCRs, while TRAV10 paired with TRAJ18 defined iNKT TCRs. VDJdb, accessed 1 November 2021, was searched for CMV, EBV and SARS-CoV-2 annotated TCRs, with TCRs annotated for multiple antigens excluded. Clones were called with MiXCR by TCRdb after fastp trimmed the public reads at Q25, and only in-frame beta chains were retained. Every distinct CDR3 protein forms one entry, paired with its most common genes and DNA. These V and J calls are TCRdb output, not the study's own analysis. The sample table lists about 70,000 distinct CDR3 sequences, about 10% of them with a count of one. The biggest ten clones account for approximately 4.5% of the sample.

This clonotype was seen ten or more times. The antigen it binds to is not known. Base quality data are lacking; no much larger clone is found one base away. The clonotype comes from an adult who was a healthcare worker with PCR-confirmed SARS-CoV-2 infection or an uninfected control (not recorded which). The sequence joins TRBV7-9 to TRBJ2-1; 14 of the junction bases match TRBD2. Sequences were obtained from whole blood. The bases are TGTGCCAGCAGCCCGACTAGCGGGGGGGCGAACAATGAGCAGTTCTTC. Translated, this is CASSPTSGGANNEQFF.